These T cell receptor beta chains were read from a single sample in a study of blood T cell repertoires in COVID-19. Some clones are missing from TCRdb's copy, which holds only in-frame ones; the method was immunoSEQ multiplex PCR. The sample holds hundreds of thousands of clones, almost 90% seen once. The specimen sequenced was peripheral blood. The receptors shown here come from a woman in her thirties or forties with COVID-19, enrolled during active disease. Both conserved end residues are part of each CDR3. Each record gives: D gene, clone size, V gene, J gene, CDR3 DNA, CDR3 protein. The D gene is left open where the match is weak. For some rows the clone size is stated as once, few or many, or as a class when expanded; others skip it.

>TRBD1|.|TRBV7-9|TRBJ2-2
TGTGCCAGCAGCCTGGGACAGGGTCTTAATGTCGGGGAGCTGTTTTTT
CASSLGQGLNVGELFF
>.|.|TRBV2|TRBJ1-2
TGTGCCAGCAGTGAAGCCTTACGGGGGGCCTACTATGGCTACACCTTC
CASSEALRGAYYGYTF
>.|.|TRBV6-5|TRBJ2-3
TGTGCCAGCAGTTACCTAGACAGAGATACGCAGTATTTT
CASSYLDRDTQYF
>.|.|TRBV6-5|TRBJ1-3
TGTGCCAGCAGTCCACAGGGTTACTCTGGAAACACCATATATTTT
CASSPQGYSGNTIYF
>.|.|TRBV5-4|TRBJ1-4
TGTGCCAGCAGCTTAGGGGCTACTAATGAAAAACTGTTTTTT
CASSLGATNEKLFF
>.|.|TRBV6-2/TRBV6-3|TRBJ2-1
TGTGCCAGCAGTTACTCGTTGTTCAGGGTAGGCAATGAGCAGTTCTTC
CASSYSLFRVGNEQFF
>TRBD1|.|TRBV27|TRBJ1-2
TGTGCCAGCAGTCGTAGGACAGGGGGAGGCTACACCTTC
CASSRRTGGGYTF
>.|.|TRBV9|TRBJ1-1
TGTGCCAGCAGCGTCGAGGTCGGGACCGCGTGGGAGGGTGAAGCTTTCTTT
CASSVEVGTAWEGEAFF
>TRBD1|.|TRBV18|TRBJ2-7
TGTGCCAGCTCACCCTTGGGACAGGTCTTCTACGAGCAGTACTTC
CASSPLGQVFYEQYF
>.|.|TRBV19|TRBJ2-7
TGTGCCAGTAGTTCGGGGGGGGACAGATCCTACGAGCAGTACTTC
CASSSGGDRSYEQYF
>.|.|TRBV6-2/TRBV6-3|TRBJ1-2
TGTGCCAGCAGTTACGAGGCCTCCTTCTATGGCTACACCTTC
CASSYEASFYGYTF
>TRBD2|.|TRBV28|TRBJ2-5
TGTGCCAGCAGTTTATCGTCCAGGATGGGACTAGCGGGAGAGACCCAGTACTTC
CASSLSSRMGLAGETQYF
>TRBD1|.|TRBV7-6|TRBJ2-5
TGTGCCAGCAGCGAAGGGACAGGACTATCCCAAGAGACCCAGTACTTC
CASSEGTGLSQETQYF
>.|.|TRBV5-1|TRBJ1-2
TGCGCCAGCAGCGAAGACAGCTTCCGTGGCTACACCTTC
CASSEDSFRGYTF
>TRBD2|.|TRBV7-9|TRBJ2-3
TGTGCCAGCAGCCCTTTAGCGGGAAGCACAGATACGCAGTATTTT
CASSPLAGSTDTQYF
>TRBD1|.|TRBV27|TRBJ1-6
TGTGCCAGCAGTGGCAGGGGGGCTGAATATTCACCCCTCCACTTT
CASSGRGAEYSPLHF
>.|.|TRBV15|TRBJ1-1
TGTGCCACCAGCAGAGTCACACCACCGGGCACTGAAGCTTTCTTT
CATSRVTPPGTEAFF
>.|.|TRBV3-1/TRBV3-2|TRBJ1-5
TGTGCCAGCAGCCAAGATCCAGGGGATAGCAATCAGCCCCAGCATTTT
CASSQDPGDSNQPQHF
>TRBD1|.|TRBV27|TRBJ2-1
TGTGCCAGCAGTTTAACCCGGGACAGGATTTACAATGAGCAGTTCTTC
CASSLTRDRIYNEQFF
>TRBD1|.|TRBV5-6|TRBJ2-7
TGTGCCAGCAGCTTGGGTGACAGGGTCCACGAGCAGTACTTC
CASSLGDRVHEQYF
>TRBD1|.|TRBV19|TRBJ2-3
TGTGCCAGTAGCACAGGGGTTACGGATACGCAGTATTTT
CASSTGVTDTQYF
>TRBD1|once|TRBV30|TRBJ1-2
TGTGCCTGGATCAAGCCGAACGGACAGGGGGGGAACTATGGCTACACCTTC
CAWIKPNGQGGNYGYTF
>.|once|TRBV30|TRBJ1-2
TGTGCCTGGAGTCCACGACAGTCCCCATATAACTATGGCTACACCTTC
CAWSPRQSPYNYGYTF
>.|once|TRBV14|TRBJ2-2
TGTGCCAGCAGCCACAGTCGGGACACCGGGGAGCTGTTTTTT
CASSHSRDTGELFF
>.|.|TRBV19|TRBJ2-7
TGTGCCAGTAGTATCGGGACCTACGAGCAGTACTTC
CASSIGTYEQYF
>.|.|TRBV7-3|TRBJ2-7
TGTGCCAGCAGCTTATACGATAGCACGAAGGCCTTC
CASSLYDSTKAF
>.|once|TRBV19|TRBJ1-2
TGTGCCAGTAGTATATTATCCCCCGAGGGTTTCTATGGCTACACCTTC
CASSILSPEGFYGYTF
>TRBD1|.|TRBV9|TRBJ2-2
TGTGCCAGCAGCGTAGGGACAGGATCGAACACCGGGGAGCTGTTTTTT
CASSVGTGSNTGELFF
>TRBD1|once|TRBV10-3|TRBJ1-1
TGTGCCACCCAAAGCAGGGGGAAGACTGAAGCTTTCTTT
CATQSRGKTEAFF
>.|.|TRBV6-5|TRBJ2-2
TGTGCCAGCAGTTACGAGAAGGAGGCAGGGGAGCTGTTTTTT
CASSYEKEAGELFF
>.|.|TRBV7-6|TRBJ1-1
TGTGCCAGCAGCCGGGGGTTAGGAGCGTACACTGAAGCTTTCTTT
CASSRGLGAYTEAFF
>.|.|TRBV18|TRBJ2-2
TGTGCCAGCTCTCCGTTCACCGGGGAGCTGTTTTTT
CASSPFTGELFF
>.|.|TRBV7-3|TRBJ1-1
TGTGCCAGCAGCCTAGCTACTAAGGGTGAGACTGAAGCTTTCTTT
CASSLATKGETEAFF
>TRBD1|.|TRBV5-1|TRBJ2-7
TGCGCCAGCAGCTTGGGGGGACAGTTCAGCTACGAGCAGTACTTC
CASSLGGQFSYEQYF
>.|.|TRBV28|TRBJ1-1
TGTGCCAGCAGTTTAGGGGCGGGGAAGGGGAACACTGAAGCTTTCTTT
CASSLGAGKGNTEAFF
>.|.|TRBV6-2/TRBV6-3|TRBJ2-7
TGTGCCAGCAGTCTCCTGACAGCTATCTCCTACGAGCAGTACTTC
CASSLLTAISYEQYF
>TRBD2|.|TRBV7-6|TRBJ2-1
TGTGCCAGCAGCCCAAGACTAGCGGGAGACAATGAGCAGTTCTTC
CASSPRLAGDNEQFF
>TRBD2|.|TRBV7-6|TRBJ2-1
TGTGCCAGCAGCTTAGTTGGACTAGCTTCCTACAATGAGCAGTTCTTC
CASSLVGLASYNEQFF
>.|once|TRBV12-3/TRBV12-4|TRBJ1-1
TGTGCCAGCAGTTTGGACAGCAACACTGAAGCTTTCTTT
CASSLDSNTEAFF
>.|.|TRBV30|TRBJ2-7
TGTGCCTGGAGTGGGTCGGTCGCGCAGTACTTC
CAWSGSVAQYF
>TRBD2|.|TRBV29-1|TRBJ2-7
TGCAGCGTTGTGGGGGGTCGACGGGAGGGCCGGTACGAGCAGTACTTC
CSVVGGRREGRYEQYF
>.|few|TRBV7-9|TRBJ1-6
TGTGCCAGCAGCGCCAGAAATTCACCCCTCCACTTT
CASSARNSPLHF
>.|.|TRBV27|TRBJ1-1
TGTGCCAGCAGTTTCGACGGGGGGAACACTGAAGCTTTCTTT
CASSFDGGNTEAFF
>.|.|TRBV27|TRBJ2-2
TGTGCCAGCAGTCTCGACTATTACACCGGGGAGCTGTTTTTT
CASSLDYYTGELFF
>TRBD2|.|TRBV10-3|TRBJ2-7
TGTGCCATCAGCCTAGCGGGAGGGTACGAGCAGTACTTC
CAISLAGGYEQYF
>TRBD2|.|TRBV5-4|TRBJ2-5
TGTGCCAGCAGCTTGACTAGCGGGGGGGAAGAGACCCAGTACTTC
CASSLTSGGEETQYF
>.|.|TRBV7-2|TRBJ1-1
TGTGCCAGCAGCTTCTACAGAAACACTGAAGCTTTCTTT
CASSFYRNTEAFF
>.|.|TRBV18|TRBJ2-7
TGTGCCAGCTCACCTGGGGGGAGAAGCTACGAGCAGTACTTC
CASSPGGRSYEQYF
>.|.|TRBV28|TRBJ1-3
TGTGCCAGCAGCACTCAGAGAGGTGGTGGACGGGGGGGCTCTGGAAACACCATATATTTT
CASSTQRGGGRGGSGNTIYF
>TRBD1|.|TRBV28|TRBJ1-6
TGTGCCAGCAGACCCCGGACAGGGCCCAATTCACCCCTCCACTTT
CASRPRTGPNSPLHF
>.|.|TRBV7-9|TRBJ2-3
TGTGCCAGCAGCCACAGACAGGGCACAGATACGCAGTATTTT
CASSHRQGTDTQYF
>.|.|TRBV11-3|TRBJ1-1
TGTGCCAGCAGCTCGTCCGGGATGAACACTGAAGCTTTCTTT
CASSSSGMNTEAFF
>.|.|TRBV27|TRBJ1-1
TGTGCCAGCAGTTTATCCTCCTCCTGGACAGCGAGGGCTGAAGCTTTCTTT
CASSLSSSWTARAEAFF
>.|few|TRBV19|TRBJ1-6
TGTGCCAGTAGTGAGGGAACTCGGTCACCCCTCCACTTT
CASSEGTRSPLHF
>.|.|TRBV4-3|TRBJ1-4
TGCGCCAGCAGCCAAGCGCACAGTAATGAAAAACTGTTTTTT
CASSQAHSNEKLFF